This T cell receptor beta chain originates from a study of response to subunit inactivated influenza vaccine. General study points: New T cells are recruited in small numbers by each seasonal influenza vaccination, according to the authors' suggestion.

About this clonotype: No antigen is known for it.

Germline CDR1 SQVTM, CDR2 ANQGSEA. V shed 6 bases, J shed 7 bases, and the junction held 14 bases outside the gene matches. The CDR3 is 14 residues long. Via MiXCR, TCRdb re-called the RT-PCR reads, giving one row per CDR3 protein. The repertoire holds roughly 710,000 distinct CDR3 sequences, with around 15% as singletons. The J gene is TRBJ2-5, the V gene TRBV29-1; 7 bases map to TRBD2. Specimen: PBMCs from blood, collected around 15 days before vaccination. This sequence originates from a man aged 45-60 years who received an inactivated influenza vaccine. In nucleotides, the CDR3 is TGCAGCGTCGGGTATAGCGGGCAGCTAGCGACCCAGTACTTC. Translation gives CSVGYSGQLATQYF.